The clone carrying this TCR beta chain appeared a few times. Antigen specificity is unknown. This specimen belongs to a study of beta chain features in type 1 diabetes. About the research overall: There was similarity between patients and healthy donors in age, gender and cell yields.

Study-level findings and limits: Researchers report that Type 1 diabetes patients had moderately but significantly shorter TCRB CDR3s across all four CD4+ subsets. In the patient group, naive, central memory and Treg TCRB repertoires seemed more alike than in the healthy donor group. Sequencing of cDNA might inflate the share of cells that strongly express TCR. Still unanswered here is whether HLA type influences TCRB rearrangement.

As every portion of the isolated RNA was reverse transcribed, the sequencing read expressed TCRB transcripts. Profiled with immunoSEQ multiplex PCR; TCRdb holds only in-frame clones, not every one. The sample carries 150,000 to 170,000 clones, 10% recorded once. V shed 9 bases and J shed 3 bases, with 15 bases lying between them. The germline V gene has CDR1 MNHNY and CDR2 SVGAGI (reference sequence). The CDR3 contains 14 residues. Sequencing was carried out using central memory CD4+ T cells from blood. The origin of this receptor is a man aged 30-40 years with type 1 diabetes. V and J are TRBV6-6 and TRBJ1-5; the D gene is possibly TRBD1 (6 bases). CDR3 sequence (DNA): TGTGCCAGTACAGGGACGGGGTCCAATCAGCCCCAGCATTTT. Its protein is CASTGTGSNQPQHF.